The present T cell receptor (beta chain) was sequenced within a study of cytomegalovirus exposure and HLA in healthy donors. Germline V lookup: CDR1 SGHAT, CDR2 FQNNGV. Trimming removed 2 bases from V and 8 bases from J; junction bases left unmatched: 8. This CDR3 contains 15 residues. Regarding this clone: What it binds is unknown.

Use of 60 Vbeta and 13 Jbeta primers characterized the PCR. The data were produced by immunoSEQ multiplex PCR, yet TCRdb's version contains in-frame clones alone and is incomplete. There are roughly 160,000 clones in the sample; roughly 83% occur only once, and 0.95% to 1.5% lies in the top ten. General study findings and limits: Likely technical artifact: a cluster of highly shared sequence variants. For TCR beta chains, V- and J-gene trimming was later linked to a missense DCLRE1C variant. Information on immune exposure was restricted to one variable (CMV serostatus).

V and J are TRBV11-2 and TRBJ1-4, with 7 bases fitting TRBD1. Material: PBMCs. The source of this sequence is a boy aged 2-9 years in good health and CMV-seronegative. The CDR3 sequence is CASSLYRDRKEKLFF. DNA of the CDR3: TGTGCCAGCAGCTTATACCGGGACAGAAAAGAAAAACTGTTTTTT. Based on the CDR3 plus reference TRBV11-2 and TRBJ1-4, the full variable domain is EAGVAQSPRYKIIEKRQSVAFWCNPISGHATLYWYQQILGQGPKLLIQFQNNGVVDDSQLPKDRFSAERLKGVDSTLKIQPAKLEDSAVYLCASSLYRDRKEKLFFGSGTQLSVL.